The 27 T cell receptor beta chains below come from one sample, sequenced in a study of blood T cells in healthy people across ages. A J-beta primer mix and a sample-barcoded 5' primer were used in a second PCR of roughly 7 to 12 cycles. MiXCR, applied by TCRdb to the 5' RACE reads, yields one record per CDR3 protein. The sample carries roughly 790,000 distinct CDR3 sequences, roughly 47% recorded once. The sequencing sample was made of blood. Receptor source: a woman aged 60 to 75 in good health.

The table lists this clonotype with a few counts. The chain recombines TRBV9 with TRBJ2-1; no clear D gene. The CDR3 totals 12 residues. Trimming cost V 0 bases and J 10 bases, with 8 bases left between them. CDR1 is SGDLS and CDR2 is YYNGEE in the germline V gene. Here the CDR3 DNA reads TGTGCCAGCAGCGTAGGGGGTTTGGAGCAGTTCTTC. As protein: CASSVGGLEQFF.

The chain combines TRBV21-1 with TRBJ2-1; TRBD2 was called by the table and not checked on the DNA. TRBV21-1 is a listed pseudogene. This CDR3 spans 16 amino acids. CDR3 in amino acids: CASQVEISGRRNEQFF. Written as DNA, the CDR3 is TGTGCCAGCCAAGTAGAGATTAGCGGGAGAAGGAATGAGCAGTTCTTC.

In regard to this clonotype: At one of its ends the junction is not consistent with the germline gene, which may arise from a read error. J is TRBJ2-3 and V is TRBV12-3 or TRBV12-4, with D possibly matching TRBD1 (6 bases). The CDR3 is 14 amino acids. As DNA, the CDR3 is TGTGCCAGCAGGACAGGATTAAGCACAGATATGCAGTATTTT. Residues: CASRTGLSTDMQYF.

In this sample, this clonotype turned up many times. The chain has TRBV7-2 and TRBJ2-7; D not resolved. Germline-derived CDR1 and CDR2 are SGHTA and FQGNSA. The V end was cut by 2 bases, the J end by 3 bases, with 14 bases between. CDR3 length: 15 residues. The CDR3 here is CASSLTPLPDYEQYF. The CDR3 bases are TGTGCCAGCAGCTTAACTCCCCTACCTGACTACGAGCAGTACTTC.

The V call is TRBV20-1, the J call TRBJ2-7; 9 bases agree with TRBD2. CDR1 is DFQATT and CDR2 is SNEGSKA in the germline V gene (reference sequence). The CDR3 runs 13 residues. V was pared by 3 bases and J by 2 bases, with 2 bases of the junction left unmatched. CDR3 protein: CSASSGSTYEQYF. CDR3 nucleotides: TGCAGTGCTAGTAGCGGGAGCACCTACGAGCAGTACTTC.

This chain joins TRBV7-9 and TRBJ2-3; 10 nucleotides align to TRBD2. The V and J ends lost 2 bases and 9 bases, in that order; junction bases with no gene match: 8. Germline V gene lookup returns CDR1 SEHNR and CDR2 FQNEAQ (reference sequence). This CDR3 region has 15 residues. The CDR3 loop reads CASSLPVTSGETQYF. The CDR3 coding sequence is TGTGCCAGCAGCTTACCGGTTACTAGCGGGGAGACGCAGTATTTT.

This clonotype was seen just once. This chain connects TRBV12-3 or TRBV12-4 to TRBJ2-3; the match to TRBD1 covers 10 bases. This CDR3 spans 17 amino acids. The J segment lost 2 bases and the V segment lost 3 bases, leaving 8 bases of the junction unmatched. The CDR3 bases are TGTGCCAGCAGTTTTGGAGGGGGACAGGGGACCACAGATACGCAGTATTTT. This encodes CASSFGGGQGTTDTQYF.

CDR3 protein: CASSKTMIGNRVANYGYTF. In DNA, the CDR3 is TGTGCCAGCAGCAAAACGATGATTGGGAACAGGGTAGCTAACTATGGCTACACCTTC. The rearrangement links TRBV21-1 to TRBJ1-2; TRBD1, the table's D call, lacks a check against the DNA. TRBV21-1 is an annotated pseudogene. The CDR3 extends over 19 amino acids.

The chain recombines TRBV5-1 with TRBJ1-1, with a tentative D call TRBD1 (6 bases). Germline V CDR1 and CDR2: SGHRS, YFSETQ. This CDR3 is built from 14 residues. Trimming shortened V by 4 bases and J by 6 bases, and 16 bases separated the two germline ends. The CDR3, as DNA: TGCGCCAGCAGCCCGACCACAGGGACGGCTGAAGCTTTCTTT. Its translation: CASSPTTGTAEAFF.

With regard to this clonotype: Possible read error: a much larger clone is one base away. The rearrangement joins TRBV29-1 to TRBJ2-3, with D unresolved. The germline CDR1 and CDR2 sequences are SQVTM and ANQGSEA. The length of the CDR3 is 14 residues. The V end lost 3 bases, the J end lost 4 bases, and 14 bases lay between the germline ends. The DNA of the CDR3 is TGCAGCGTTGAGAAGATCGCGTCCGCAGATACGCAGTATTTT. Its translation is CSVEKIASADTQYF.

Here the CDR3 DNA reads TGTGCCAGCAGTACCCGTAGCGGGATCTCCTACAATGAGCAGTTCTTC. Amino acid sequence: CASSTRSGISYNEQFF. The V gene is TRBV6-2 or TRBV6-3, the J gene TRBJ2-1; 8 positions agree with TRBD2. The germline V gene has CDR1 MNHEY and CDR2 SVGEGT. The ends lost 5 bases at V and 0 bases at J; junction bases unmatched: 6. The CDR3 is 16 residues long.

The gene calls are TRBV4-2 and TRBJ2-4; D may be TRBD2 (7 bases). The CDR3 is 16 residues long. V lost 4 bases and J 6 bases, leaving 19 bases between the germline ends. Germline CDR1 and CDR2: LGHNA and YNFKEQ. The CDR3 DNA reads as TGTGCCAGCAGCCCCGATGTCGGGGGGCGCGTAAACATTCAGTACTTC. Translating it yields CASSPDVGGRVNIQYF.

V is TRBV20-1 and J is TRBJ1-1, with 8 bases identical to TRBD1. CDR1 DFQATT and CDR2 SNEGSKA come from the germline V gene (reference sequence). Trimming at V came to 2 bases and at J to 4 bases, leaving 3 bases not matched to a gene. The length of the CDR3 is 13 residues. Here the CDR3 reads CSARPGTGTEAFF. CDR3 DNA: TGCAGTGCTAGACCTGGGACAGGCACTGAAGCTTTCTTT.

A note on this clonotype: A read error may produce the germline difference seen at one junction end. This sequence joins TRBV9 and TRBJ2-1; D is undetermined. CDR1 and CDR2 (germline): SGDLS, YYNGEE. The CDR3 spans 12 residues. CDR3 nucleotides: TGTGCCAGCAGCGGACATGGCGATGAGCAGCTCTTC. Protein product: CASSGHGDEQLF.

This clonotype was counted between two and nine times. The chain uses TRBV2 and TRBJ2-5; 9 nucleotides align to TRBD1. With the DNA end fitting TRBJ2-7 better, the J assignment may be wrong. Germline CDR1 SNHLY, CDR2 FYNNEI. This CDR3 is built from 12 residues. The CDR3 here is CATGQGSYEQYF. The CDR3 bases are TGTGCCACCGGACAGGGGAGCTACGAGCAGTACTTC.

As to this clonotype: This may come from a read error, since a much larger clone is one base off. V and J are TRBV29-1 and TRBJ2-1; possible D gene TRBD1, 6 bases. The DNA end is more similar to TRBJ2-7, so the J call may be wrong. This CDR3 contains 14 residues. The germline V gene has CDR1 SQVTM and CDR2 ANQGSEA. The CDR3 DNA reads TGCAGCGTTGCTGCCAGGGGTCCTTACAATGAGCAGTACTTC. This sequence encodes CSVAARGPYNEQYF.

Here the CDR3 reads CASSSGQIGETQYF. In DNA, the CDR3 is TGTGCCAGCAGCTCGGGACAAATAGGAGAGACCCAGTACTTC. This chain connects TRBV6-2 or TRBV6-3 to TRBJ2-7; possibly TRBD1 for D (6 bases). The end of the DNA is better explained by TRBJ2-5, so the J call may be wrong. This CDR3 has 14 residues. CDR1 and CDR2 from the germline V gene are MNHEY and SVGEGT.

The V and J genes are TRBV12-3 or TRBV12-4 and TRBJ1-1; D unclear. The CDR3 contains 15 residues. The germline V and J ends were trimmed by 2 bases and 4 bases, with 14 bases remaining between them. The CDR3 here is CASSLWRSGGTEAFF. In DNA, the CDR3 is TGTGCCAGCAGTTTATGGAGGTCCGGAGGCACTGAAGCTTTCTTT.

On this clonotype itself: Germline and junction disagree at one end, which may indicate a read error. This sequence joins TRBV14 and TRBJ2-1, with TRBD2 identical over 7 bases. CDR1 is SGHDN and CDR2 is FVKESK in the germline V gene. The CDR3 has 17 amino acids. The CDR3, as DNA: TGTGCCAGCGGCCAAGGGTTCGGGGGAGGGCCTAACAATGAGCAGTTCTTC. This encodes CASGQGFGGGPNNEQFF.

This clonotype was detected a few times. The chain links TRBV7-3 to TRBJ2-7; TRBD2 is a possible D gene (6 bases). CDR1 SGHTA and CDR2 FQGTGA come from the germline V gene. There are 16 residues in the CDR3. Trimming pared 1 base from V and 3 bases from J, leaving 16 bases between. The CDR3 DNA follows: TGTGCCAGCAGCTTAATCCGGCTAGCGCCGCTCTACGAGCAGTACTTC. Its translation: CASSLIRLAPLYEQYF.

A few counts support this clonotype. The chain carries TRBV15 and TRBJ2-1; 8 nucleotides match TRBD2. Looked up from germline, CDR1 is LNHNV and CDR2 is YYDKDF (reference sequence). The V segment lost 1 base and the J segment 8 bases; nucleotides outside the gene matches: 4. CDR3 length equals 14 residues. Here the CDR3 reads CATSRGTGGDEQFF. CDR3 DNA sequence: TGTGCCACCAGCAGAGGTACGGGAGGGGATGAGCAGTTCTTC.

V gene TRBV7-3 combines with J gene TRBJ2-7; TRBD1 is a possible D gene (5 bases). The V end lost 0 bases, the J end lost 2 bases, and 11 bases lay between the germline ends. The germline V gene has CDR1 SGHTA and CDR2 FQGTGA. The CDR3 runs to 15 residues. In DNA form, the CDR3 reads TGTGCCAGCAGCTTAACGGCAGGGCCCACCTACGAGCAGTACTTC. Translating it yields CASSLTAGPTYEQYF.

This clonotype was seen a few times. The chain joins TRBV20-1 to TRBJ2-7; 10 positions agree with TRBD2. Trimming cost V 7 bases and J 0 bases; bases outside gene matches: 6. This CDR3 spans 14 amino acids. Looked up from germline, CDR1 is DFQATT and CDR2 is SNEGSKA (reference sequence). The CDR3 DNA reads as TGCAGTGTTCGAGCGGGGGGGAGCTCCTACGAGCAGTACTTC. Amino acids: CSVRAGGSSYEQYF.

The DNA for the CDR3 is TGTGCCAGCAGTTACCAGGGGGATCCCAGGTCCTTCGCAGATACGCAGTATTTT. Its protein product is CASSYQGDPRSFADTQYF. V and J are TRBV6-5 and TRBJ2-3; 7 nucleotides agree with TRBD1. Looked up from germline, CDR1 is MNHEY and CDR2 is SVGAGI. Losses at the gene ends were 2 bases for V and 4 bases for J; bases not matched to a gene: 15. This CDR3 comprises 18 residues.

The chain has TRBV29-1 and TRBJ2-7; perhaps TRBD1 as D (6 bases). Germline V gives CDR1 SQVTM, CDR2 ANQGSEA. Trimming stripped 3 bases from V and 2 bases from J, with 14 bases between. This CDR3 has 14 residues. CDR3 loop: CSVEGDNSPYEQYF. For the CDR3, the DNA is TGCAGCGTTGAGGGGGACAATTCCCCCTACGAGCAGTACTTC.

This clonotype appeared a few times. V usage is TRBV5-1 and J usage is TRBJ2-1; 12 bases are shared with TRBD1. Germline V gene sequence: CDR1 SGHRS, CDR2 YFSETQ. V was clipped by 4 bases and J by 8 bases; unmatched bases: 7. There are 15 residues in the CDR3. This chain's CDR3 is CASSPGTGGLHEQFF. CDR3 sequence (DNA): TGCGCCAGCAGCCCCGGGACAGGGGGCTTGCATGAGCAGTTCTTC.

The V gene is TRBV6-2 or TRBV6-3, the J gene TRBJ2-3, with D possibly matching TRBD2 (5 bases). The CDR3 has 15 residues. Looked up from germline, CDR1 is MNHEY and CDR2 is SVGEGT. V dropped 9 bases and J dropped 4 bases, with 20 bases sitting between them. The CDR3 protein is CASSQGLEKADTQYF. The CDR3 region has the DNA TGTGCCAGTAGTCAAGGACTGGAGAAGGCAGATACGCAGTATTTT.